Below are 17 T cell receptor beta chains sequenced from a single sample in a study of CD8 T cells in ankylosing spondylitis. TCRdb re-analysed the 5' RACE reads in MiXCR, keeping a single row per CDR3 protein. The sample has some 95,000 distinct CDR3 sequences; around 9.4% are singletons. The material sequenced was blood, either unsorted or a sorted T cell fraction (not recorded which). These TCRs come from a male donor with ankylosing spondylitis or in good health (not recorded which).

The chain has TRBV6-4 and TRBJ2-1, with a tentative D call TRBD1 (6 bases). Between the trimmed V and J ends, which lost 4 bases and 0 bases, there was a span of 16 bases. The CDR3 runs 17 residues. The germline V gene has CDR1 MRHNA and CDR2 SNTAGT. CDR3 in DNA: TGTGCCAGCAGTGCAACCACAGGGTGGAGCTCCTACAATGAGCAGTTCTTC. Amino acid sequence: CASSATTGWSSYNEQFF.

This clonotype was found many times. This sequence joins TRBV12-3 or TRBV12-4 and TRBJ2-5; no clear D gene. The V gene lost 1 base and the J gene lost 0 bases, with 6 bases spanning the gap. This CDR3 region has 14 residues. Written as DNA, the CDR3 is TGTGCCAGCAGTTTAGGACGGAACCAAGAGACCCAGTACTTC. Translated, it gives CASSLGRNQETQYF.

This clonotype was observed a handful of times. J is TRBJ2-7 and V is TRBV5-6; no reliable D call. CDR3 size: 15 residues. In germline, CDR1 is SGHDT, CDR2 YYEEEE. Trimming shortened V by 0 bases and J by 4 bases, and 14 bases separated the two germline ends. The CDR3 DNA sequence: TGTGCCAGCAGCTTGGCGGCAGGCCCGCTGTACGAGCAGTACTTC. Residues: CASSLAAGPLYEQYF.

This clonotype was detected ten times or more. CDR3 DNA sequence: TGTGCCAGCAGCTCCACCGACAATGAGCAGTTCTTC. As protein: CASSSTDNEQFF. The V call is TRBV7-3, the J call TRBJ2-1; D call uncertain. The germline V gene has CDR1 SGHTA and CDR2 FQGTGA. The CDR3 spans 12 residues. Between the trimmed V and J ends, which lost 4 bases and 5 bases, there was a span of 6 bases.

This clonotype was observed many times. This rearrangement joins TRBV12-3 or TRBV12-4 to TRBJ1-2, with 7 bases lining up with TRBD1. The V and J ends lost 4 bases and 6 bases, in that order; junction bases with no gene match: 5. The CDR3 is 13 residues long. This chain's CDR3 is CASSSPGGHGYTF. The CDR3 DNA reads as TGTGCCAGCAGTTCCCCAGGGGGACATGGCTACACCTTC.

This clonotype came up many times. V usage is TRBV12-3 or TRBV12-4 and J usage is TRBJ2-7; either TRBD1 or TRBD2 may fit D (5 bases each). This CDR3 is built from 14 residues. Trimming cost V 3 bases and J 8 bases, with 17 bases left between them. CDR3 region: CASSFGASLVKQYF. As DNA, the CDR3 is TGTGCCAGCAGTTTCGGGGCATCGCTCGTGAAGCAGTACTTC.

This clonotype was observed many times. J is TRBJ1-1 and V is TRBV3-1, with D possibly being TRBD1 (6 bases). The CDR3 extends over 16 amino acids. Germline CDR1 is LGHDT and CDR2 is YNNKEL (reference sequence). V was cut by 0 bases and J by 6 bases, with 17 bases left in between. The CDR3, as DNA: TGTGCCAGCAGCCAAGACGTCGGGGGGCGCATCGCTGAAGCTTTCTTT. Translated: CASSQDVGGRIAEAFF.

This clonotype was seen ten or more times. The V and J genes are TRBV15 and TRBJ2-1; D may be TRBD2 (6 bases). This CDR3 spans 16 amino acids. V was trimmed by 2 bases and J by 8 bases, leaving 19 bases between them. Germline assignment: CDR1 LNHNV and CDR2 YYDKDF (reference sequence). As DNA, the CDR3 is TGTGCCACCAGCAGACCGAGGACTAAGGTGGGTCATGAGCAGTTCTTC. Translation gives CATSRPRTKVGHEQFF.

This clonotype was detected ten times or more. The V gene is TRBV6-2 or TRBV6-3, the J gene TRBJ2-4, with D unclear. The CDR3 sequence is 17 residues long. The germline V gene has CDR1 MNHEY and CDR2 SVGEGT. V was shortened by 6 bases and J by 0 bases, with 18 bases between the two germline ends. The CDR3 DNA reads as TGTGCCAGCAGCCCCCCAAGGCGGCTAGTAGCCAAAAACATTCAGTACTTC. This sequence encodes CASSPPRRLVAKNIQYF.

The chain employs TRBV9 and TRBJ2-2; no firm D call. Germline-derived CDR1 and CDR2 are SGDLS and YYNGEE. Trimming pared 0 bases from V and 1 base from J, leaving 4 bases between. The CDR3 is 14 residues long. The CDR3 reads CASSVGWNTGELFF. Here the CDR3 DNA reads TGTGCCAGCAGCGTAGGGTGGAACACCGGGGAGCTGTTTTTT. The entire variable domain, with the rest obtained from reference TRBV9 and TRBJ2-2, is as follows: DSGVTQTPKHLITATGQRVTLRCSPRSGDLSVYWYQQSLDQGLQFLIQYYNGEERAKGNILERFSAQQFPDLHSELNLSSLELGDSALYFCASSVGWNTGELFFGEGSRLTVL.

This clonotype was counted at least ten times. The V and J genes are TRBV3-1 and TRBJ2-3, with D hard to call. This CDR3 has 14 amino acids. CDR1 is LGHDT, CDR2 YNNKEL, per germline (reference sequence). V dropped 1 base and J dropped 0 bases, with 5 bases sitting between them. CDR3 nucleotides: TGTGCCAGCAGCCAAGGCTCCAGCACAGATACGCAGTATTTT. As protein: CASSQGSSTDTQYF.

This clonotype was seen at least ten times. This chain connects TRBV3-1 to TRBJ1-5, with D uncertain. CDR1 and CDR2 from the germline V gene are LGHDT and YNNKEL (reference sequence). V lost 0 bases, J lost 4 bases, and 10 bases lay in between. The CDR3 runs to 15 residues. DNA of the CDR3: TGTGCCAGCAGCCAAGATGTAGGGTATAATCAGCCCCAGCATTTT. It translates to CASSQDVGYNQPQHF.

In this sample, this clonotype turned up many times. CDR3 region: CAISELTSGESDTQYF. CDR3 DNA sequence: TGTGCCATCAGTGAGTTGACTAGCGGGGAGTCAGATACGCAGTATTTT. The V and J genes are TRBV10-3 and TRBJ2-3; TRBD2 agrees at 11 bases. CDR1 and CDR2 (germline): ENHRY, SYGVKD. This CDR3 contains 16 residues. With 1 base clipped from V and 4 bases from J, the junction kept 4 bases outside the gene matches.

About this clonotype: This may come from a read error, since a much larger clone is one base off. The chain is built from TRBV7-9 and TRBJ2-1, with D unclear. Germline V gene data show CDR1 as SEHNR and CDR2 as FQNEAQ (reference sequence). This CDR3 has 12 amino acids. This CDR3 is CVSMDRYNEQFF. The DNA of the CDR3 is TGTGTCAGCATGGACCGTTACAATGAGCAGTTCTTC. Together with reference TRBV7-9 and TRBJ2-1, the CDR3 gives the full variable domain: DTGVSQNPRHKITKRGQNVTFRCDPISEHNRLYWYRQTLGQGPEFLTYFQNEAQLEKSRLLSDRFSAERPKGSFSTLEIQRTEQGDSAMYLCVSMDRYNEQFFGPGTRLTVL.

This clonotype came up many times. V usage is TRBV20-1 and J usage is TRBJ2-7; tentative D call: TRBD1 (5 bases). The CDR3 runs 12 residues. Germline values: CDR1 DFQATT, CDR2 SNEGSKA (reference sequence). The germline V and J ends were trimmed by 5 bases and 2 bases, with 10 bases remaining between them. The CDR3 nucleotides read TGCAGTGCTTGGACACCAACCTACGAGCAGTACTTC. It yields the protein CSAWTPTYEQYF.

There are many counts of this clonotype. The chain employs TRBV12-3 or TRBV12-4 and TRBJ2-1; TRBD1 might be the D (6 bases). V was clipped by 6 bases and J by 1 base, with 7 bases between them. The CDR3 is 13 residues long. In DNA form, the CDR3 reads TGTGCCAGCAGGCAGGGGTCCTACAATGAGCAGTTCTTC. It is translated as CASRQGSYNEQFF.

With regard to this clonotype: A much larger clone differs by one base, so this may be a read error. The chain carries TRBV11-2 and TRBJ2-1; 9 positions match TRBD2. With 3 bases clipped from V and 6 bases from J, the junction kept 3 bases outside the gene matches. This CDR3 has 14 residues. Germline V gene data show CDR1 as SGHAT and CDR2 as FQNNGV. The CDR3 reads CASSLGAGGNEQFF. DNA of the CDR3: TGTGCCAGCAGCTTGGGAGCGGGGGGCAATGAGCAGTTCTTC.